This T cell receptor beta chain was identified during a study of blood T cell repertoires in COVID-19 (dated by TCRdb to the early 2020s). Looking at the study overall: Samples covering the acute and convalescent phases of COVID-19 were provided by collaborators in the United States, Italy and Spain. The repertoires were released in a freely available public database intended as a resource for research on the immune response to SARS-CoV-2. A de-identified subject ID, COVID-19 status, age in years and sex were almost always included in the sample metadata. The material from the prospective study consisted of cDNA or gDNA derived from T cells, B-cell-depleted T cells, or PBMCs. HLA class I and class II types, where available, came from metadata supplied by the sample provider rather than from assay-based typing. The samples were drawn from two sources: the first 160 participants of the ongoing ImmuneRACE study, and 1,000 to 1,500 subjects contributed by 6 global collaborators. The dataset comprised deeply sampled blood TCRbeta repertoires from subjects exposed to, actively infected with, or recovered from COVID-19. The investigation overall reported the following: How much clinical and demographic metadata was included differed by source and by participant, and the metadata was provided uncurated.

A word on this clone: It lacks a known antigen. Base qualities are not at hand, and no much larger clone is one base apart.

TCRbeta CDR3 regions were amplified from genomic DNA using the immunoSEQ Assay, a bias-controlled multiplex PCR. In the source study's methods: The number of nucleated cells in each sample was estimated by amplification of reference gene primers within the assay. To quantify the absolute abundance of each unique TCRbeta CDR3 rearrangement, sequence reads were collapsed and filtered. For each sample, productive Simpson clonality was calculated by taking the square root of Simpson's diversity index across productive rearrangements. As stored in TCRdb, this immuneACCESS dataset retains in-frame rearrangements with V and J assigned. A fraction of the clones does not appear; measured against another copy, unresolved V genes explain less than half of the discrepancy, and the remainder lacks a known reason. That table gives V, J and clone size, and the DNA gave D and trimming. Here the sample has roughly 170,000 clones; 60% to 80% occur a single time. The top ten clonotypes cover 17% of the sample.

In the prospective study, participants were roughly 18 to 100 years old, resided in about 25 geographic areas of the United States, and were enrolled through a virtual design. Cohort assignment in the prospective study relied on participant-reported clinical history from a screening survey and a study questionnaire. Recovered participants in ImmuneRACE Cohort 3 were defined as having two consecutive negative NP/OP PCR tests, clearance from a healthcare professional, or resolution of symptoms. Each participant in the prospective study had whole blood, serum and a nasopharyngeal or oropharyngeal swab collected by mobile phlebotomists. Over a roughly two-month period, participants in the prospective study had the option of providing additional blood draws and questionnaires. Blood samples from the prospective study were shipped frozen or at room temperature prior to DNA extraction. Input material: PBMCs or T cells enriched from blood (not recorded which). The sequence came from a woman aged 45-65 years who had recovered from COVID-19.

The encoded CDR3 is CASSFGTGGEKLFF. The nucleotide sequence reads as follows: TGTGCCAGCAGCTTCGGGACAGGGGGTGAAAAACTGTTTTTT. The rearranged chain carries TRBV7-9 and TRBJ1-4, and 11 junction bases match TRBD1. The CDR3 has 14 amino acids, counting the end cysteine and phenylalanine. Only the CDR3 DNA is retained, 42 bases long and in frame from the first base. For this chain, trimming is 3 bases at the V end and 7 bases at the J end, and the number of junction bases without a gene match is 1. The germline V gene encodes CDR1 SEHNR and CDR2 FQNEAQ (reference sequence). Where the CDR3 stops, the reference TRBV7-9 and TRBJ1-4 genes take over; the full variable domain is DTGVSQNPRHKITKRGQNVTFRCDPISEHNRLYWYRQTLGQGPEFLTYFQNEAQLEKSRLLSDRFSAERPKGSFSTLEIQRTEQGDSAMYLCASSFGTGGEKLFFGSGTQLSVL.